A single sample gave rise to the 32 T cell receptor beta chains below, sequenced in a study of T cell repertoires in cytomegalovirus infection. Via MiXCR, TCRdb re-called the reads, giving one row per CDR3 protein. The top ten hold 10% of the sample, which has almost 500,000 distinct CDR3 sequences, over 9% seen once. Sequencing used PBMCs. These TCRs come from a human donor in good health (CMV status not recorded). Some clones in this sample may be carry-over from other donors' samples.

The CDR3 loop reads CASSGPGPKGDTEAFF. CDR3 nucleotide sequence: TGTGCCAGCAGCGGGCCAGGGCCTAAAGGGGACACTGAAGCTTTCTTT. V and J are TRBV27 and TRBJ1-1, with a tentative D call TRBD1 (5 bases). Germline V gene data show CDR1 as MNHEY and CDR2 as SMNVEV (reference sequence). Trimming left V 6 bases short and J 3 bases short, with 20 bases between. The CDR3 totals 16 residues.

This clonotype has ten or more counts. The chain carries TRBV7-2 and TRBJ2-1; 8 nucleotides line up with TRBD2. From germline, CDR1 is SGHTA and CDR2 FQGNSA. This CDR3 contains 17 residues. V dropped 1 base and J dropped 3; count of bases not matched to a gene: 8. Written as DNA, the CDR3 is TGTGCCAGCAGCTTAGTTCGACTAGCGCCACTCTACAATGAGCAGTTCTTC. Residues: CASSLVRLAPLYNEQFF.

Many counts were recorded for this clonotype. The CDR3 region is CATSRPGTRQNGYTF. The CDR3 DNA follows: TGTGCCACCAGCAGGCCCGGGACAAGACAAAATGGCTACACCTTC. The V gene is TRBV15, the J gene TRBJ1-2, with D perhaps matching TRBD1 (6 bases). Germline CDR1 is LNHNV and CDR2 is YYDKDF (reference sequence). The V end lost 3 bases, the J end lost 6 bases, and 17 bases lay between the germline ends. The CDR3 sequence is 15 residues long.

This clonotype has only a few counts. This chain uses TRBV12-3 or TRBV12-4 with TRBJ2-7, with TRBD1 matching over 9 bases. This CDR3 is 15 amino acids long. V dropped 2 bases and J dropped 7; count of bases not matched to a gene: 9. The CDR3 spells CASSLRDRALGEQYF. DNA for the CDR3: TGTGCCAGCAGTTTACGGGACAGGGCCTTGGGGGAGCAGTACTTC.

There are many counts of this clonotype. The chain employs TRBV18 and TRBJ1-5; no clear D gene. Germline assignment: CDR1 KGHSH and CDR2 LQKENI. CDR3 length: 14 residues. V dropped 2 bases and J dropped 6 bases, with 11 bases sitting between them. Here the CDR3 DNA reads TGTGCCAGCTCACCAGAGGAGGCGCGTCAGCCCCAGCATTTT. Its protein is CASSPEEARQPQHF.

Only a few counts were recorded for this clonotype. This rearrangement joins TRBV29-1 to TRBJ2-2, with 7 nucleotides matching TRBD2. The germline V gene encodes CDR1 SQVTM and CDR2 ANQGSEA. This CDR3 has 14 amino acids. Trimming removed 7 bases from V and 6 bases from J; junction bases left unmatched: 11. CDR3: CSGGGLRSAGELFF. The CDR3, as DNA: TGCAGCGGGGGGGGACTACGCTCGGCCGGGGAGCTGTTTTTT.

The genes are TRBV19 and TRBJ1-1; 8 bases are shared with TRBD1. V trimming: 6 bases; J trimming: 5 bases; junction bases outside the gene matches: 8. CDR3 length: 14 amino acids. Germline V gene sequence: CDR1 LNHDA, CDR2 SQIVND (reference sequence). This chain's CDR3 is CASRLSGGGTEAFF. The CDR3 region has the DNA TGTGCCAGTAGGCTCTCAGGGGGCGGTACTGAAGCTTTCTTT.

This clonotype was seen a few times. The rearrangement joins TRBV19 to TRBJ1-5; D gene ambiguous. The germline V gene encodes CDR1 LNHDA and CDR2 SQIVND (reference sequence). V was shortened by 0 bases and J by 4 bases, with 1 base between the two germline ends. The CDR3 is 12 amino acids. CDR3 in amino acids: CASSIENQPQHF. The CDR3, as DNA: TGTGCCAGTAGTATAGAGAATCAGCCCCAGCATTTT. The full variable domain, in which reference TRBV19 and TRBJ1-5 provide the parts outside the CDR3, is DGGITQSPKYLFRKEGQNVTLSCEQNLNHDAMYWYRQDPGQGLRLIYYSQIVNDFQKGDIAEGYSVSREKKESFPLTVTSAQKNPTAFYLCASSIENQPQHFGDGTRLSIL.

This clonotype has just a few counts. The gene calls are TRBV5-1 and TRBJ1-2; no clear D gene. V was cut by 0 bases and J by 4 bases, with 10 bases left in between. The CDR3 has 14 residues. From germline, CDR1 is SGHRS and CDR2 YFSETQ. This chain's CDR3 is CASSLDPAIYGYTF. The CDR3, as DNA: TGCGCCAGCAGCTTGGATCCAGCAATCTATGGCTACACCTTC.

Many counts were recorded for this clonotype. The rearrangement joins TRBV5-1 to TRBJ2-7, with 10 bases matching TRBD2. The V gene end was trimmed by 4 bases and the J gene end by 3 bases; junction bases not matched to a gene: 7. Germline CDR1 SGHRS, CDR2 YFSETQ. There are 15 residues in the CDR3. This CDR3 reads CASSARGLASYEQYF. The CDR3 DNA follows: TGCGCCAGCAGCGCCCGGGGACTAGCGAGCTACGAGCAGTACTTC.

This chain links TRBV29-1 with TRBJ2-5; TRBD1 might be the D (7 bases). Germline CDR1 SQVTM, CDR2 ANQGSEA. The CDR3 sequence is 11 residues long. This CDR3 reads CSYRGGETQYF. CDR3 DNA: TGCAGTTACAGGGGAGGAGAGACCCAGTACTTC.

The V and J genes are TRBV2 and TRBJ2-3; 8 bases match TRBD1. This CDR3 is built from 18 residues. The V gene end was trimmed by 1 base and the J gene end by 3 bases; junction bases not matched to a gene: 12. The V gene's germline CDR1 is SNHLY and CDR2 FYNNEI. In DNA, the CDR3 is TGTGCCAGCAGTGAAGGAAGGTCGACCAGGGGGCCGACAGATACGCAGTATTTT. It codes for CASSEGRSTRGPTDTQYF. The full variable domain, with the rest looked up from reference TRBV2 and TRBJ2-3, is EPEVTQTPSHQVTQMGQEVILRCVPISNHLYFYWYRQILGQKVEFLVSFYNNEISEKSEIFDDQFSVERPDGSNFTLKIRSTKLEDSAMYFCASSEGRSTRGPTDTQYFGPGTRLTVL.

This clonotype has at least ten counts. V gene TRBV7-2 combines with J gene TRBJ2-2; weak D call: TRBD1 (5 bases). The CDR3 consists of 15 residues. The ends were cut back, 1 base at V and 5 bases at J, with 11 bases in the middle. Germline V gene data show CDR1 as SGHTA and CDR2 as FQGNSA. The CDR3 spells CASSLEGKGTGELFF. CDR3 DNA: TGTGCCAGCAGCTTAGAGGGCAAGGGGACCGGGGAGCTGTTTTTT.

The gene calls are TRBV5-1 and TRBJ2-7; the match to TRBD2 covers 7 bases. J was trimmed by 7 bases and V by 2 bases; bases with no gene match: 6. The germline CDR1 and CDR2 sequences are SGHRS and YFSETQ. The CDR3 length is 13 residues. The CDR3 reads CASSLGAGREQYF. CDR3 nucleotides: TGCGCCAGCAGCTTAGGAGCCGGGAGGGAGCAGTACTTC.

This clonotype was counted only a few times. V is TRBV5-1 and J is TRBJ2-5; the D is unclear. V dropped 0 bases and J dropped 6 bases, with 9 bases sitting between them. Germline CDR1 reads SGHRS; CDR2 reads YFSETQ. This CDR3 region has 13 residues. The CDR3 loop reads CASSLEAAQTQYF. The CDR3, as DNA: TGCGCCAGCAGCTTGGAGGCGGCTCAGACCCAGTACTTC.

There are many counts of this clonotype. The chain links TRBV7-9 to TRBJ2-4; D is perhaps TRBD2 (6 bases). The CDR3 length is 18 residues. Trimming removed 1 base at V and 0 bases at J, with 16 bases between. CDR1 and CDR2 (germline): SEHNR, FQNEAQ (reference sequence). This CDR3 is CASSLDRLGRRAKNIQYF. The CDR3 DNA follows: TGTGCCAGCAGCTTAGACAGACTAGGGCGGAGAGCCAAAAACATTCAGTACTTC. The full variable domain, with the rest looked up from reference TRBV7-9 and TRBJ2-4, is DTGVSQNPRHKITKRGQNVTFRCDPISEHNRLYWYRQTLGQGPEFLTYFQNEAQLEKSRLLSDRFSAERPKGSFSTLEIQRTEQGDSAMYLCASSLDRLGRRAKNIQYFGAGTRLSVL.

This clonotype was recorded a few times. V is TRBV27 and J is TRBJ2-1; no clear D. This CDR3 spans 17 amino acids. Trimming took 4 bases from V and 6 from J, leaving 22 bases between them. Per the germline V gene, CDR1 is MNHEY and CDR2 is SMNVEV (reference sequence). The chain's CDR3 is CASSWRIDGPLRNEQFF. CDR3 DNA sequence: TGTGCCAGCAGTTGGCGTATAGATGGACCGCTCCGCAATGAGCAGTTCTTC.

This clonotype appeared many times. This chain joins TRBV4-1 and TRBJ1-1; 7 nucleotides align to TRBD1. The CDR3 consists of 16 residues. V was pared by 0 bases and J by 1 base, with 5 bases of the junction left unmatched. The germline V gene encodes CDR1 MGHRA and CDR2 YSYEKL. As DNA, the CDR3 is TGCGCCAGCAGCCAAGATCGCAGGGGGGGGAACACTGAAGCTTTCTTT. Translation: CASSQDRRGGNTEAFF.

This clonotype was recorded many times. The V gene is TRBV20-1, the J gene TRBJ2-5; 10 bases are a match to TRBD1. The CDR3 length is 13 residues. In germline, CDR1 is DFQATT, CDR2 SNEGSKA (reference sequence). J was trimmed by 6 bases and V by 3 bases; bases with no gene match: 4. CDR3 in DNA: TGCAGTGCTAGCGGGACAGGGGCCCAGACCCAGTACTTC. Translating it yields CSASGTGAQTQYF.

This clonotype was recorded many times. The rearrangement joins TRBV2 to TRBJ2-2, with D perhaps TRBD1 (6 bases). In germline, CDR1 is SNHLY, CDR2 FYNNEI. This CDR3 spans 14 amino acids. V was shortened by 5 bases and J by 4 bases, with 11 bases between the two germline ends. CDR3 loop: CASSTGLSTGELFF. CDR3 coding DNA: TGTGCCAGCAGTACAGGGTTGAGCACCGGGGAGCTGTTTTTT.

This clonotype was seen repeatedly, ten times or more. The chain uses TRBV7-8 and TRBJ2-1, with 8 bases that match TRBD2. The CDR3 runs 15 residues. The J segment lost 10 bases and the V segment lost 0 bases, leaving 8 bases of the junction unmatched. The germline V gene encodes CDR1 SGHVS and CDR2 FQNEAQ. This CDR3 reads CASSLAAAGGREQFF. CDR3 DNA sequence: TGTGCCAGCAGCTTAGCGGCGGCGGGAGGTAGGGAGCAGTTCTTC.

This clonotype was counted at least ten times. The V and J genes are TRBV10-3 and TRBJ2-6, with 8 positions matching TRBD2. There are 18 residues in the CDR3. V lost 6 bases, J lost 0 bases, and 10 bases stayed unmatched. Per the germline V gene, CDR1 is ENHRY and CDR2 is SYGVKD. This CDR3 is CAIRPSAGADSGANVLTF. Here the CDR3 DNA reads TGTGCCATCAGACCATCAGCGGGAGCAGACTCTGGGGCCAACGTCCTGACTTTC.

This clonotype appeared a few times. The J gene is TRBJ1-3, the V gene TRBV20-1, with D possibly matching TRBD1 (5 bases). The length of the CDR3 is 13 residues. Germline lookup yields CDR1 DFQATT and CDR2 SNEGSKA (reference sequence). V was cut by 3 bases and J by 5 bases, with 11 bases left in between. The CDR3 nucleotides read TGCAGTGCTAGGGGGGACGGTAGAAACACCATATATTTT. It encodes CSARGDGRNTIYF.

This clonotype has a count of ten or more. This chain uses TRBV6-5 with TRBJ1-6, with D hard to call. V was clipped by 9 bases and J by 7 bases, with 25 bases between them. This CDR3 region has 17 residues. The V gene's germline CDR1 is MNHEY and CDR2 SVGAGI. In DNA, the CDR3 is TGTGCCAGGTCTAGGAGGAGGAGGACTCAACAAAATTCACCCCTCCACTTT. It yields the protein CARSRRRRTQQNSPLHF.

The sample holds many counts of this clonotype. The chain uses TRBV6-1 and TRBJ2-5; no definite D call. The CDR3 sequence is 13 residues long. Germline lookup yields CDR1 MNHNS and CDR2 SASEGT. The V and J ends lost 8 bases and 0 bases respectively, with 10 bases between them. CDR3 protein: CASGRANQETQYF. The CDR3 region has the DNA TGTGCCAGCGGAAGGGCCAACCAAGAGACCCAGTACTTC.

Ten or more counts support this clonotype. The chain is built from TRBV7-2 and TRBJ2-3; D gene ambiguous. Trimming removed 4 bases at V and 8 bases at J, with 10 bases between. Germline V gene sequence: CDR1 SGHTA, CDR2 FQGNSA. This CDR3 region has 12 residues. The CDR3 spells CASSYETVTQYF. The CDR3 DNA sequence: TGTGCCAGCAGCTACGAGACGGTTACGCAGTATTTT.

This chain connects TRBV6-1 to TRBJ2-1; D gene unclear. This CDR3 comprises 18 residues. Germline assignment: CDR1 MNHNS and CDR2 SASEGT. Deletions cut 2 bases from V and 0 bases from J, with 17 bases between. CDR3 in amino acids: CASSELIVGPSSYNEQFF. The DNA for the CDR3 is TGTGCCAGCAGTGAATTAATTGTCGGACCCAGCTCCTACAATGAGCAGTTCTTC.

The J gene is TRBJ1-2, the V gene TRBV6-5; 8 bases match TRBD1. J lost 6 bases, V lost 0 bases, and 9 bases had no gene match. The CDR3 length is 16 residues. The germline V gene encodes CDR1 MNHEY and CDR2 SVGAGI. CDR3 loop: CASSYSRTGYDDGYTF. DNA for the CDR3: TGTGCCAGCAGTTACTCGAGGACAGGGTACGACGATGGCTACACCTTC.

The CDR3 protein is CASRGGTPSPSYNEQFF. CDR3 sequence (DNA): TGTGCCAGCCGCGGGGGGACTCCAAGCCCCTCCTACAATGAGCAGTTCTTC. This chain uses TRBV9 with TRBJ2-1; 8 nucleotides agree with TRBD2. The CDR3 totals 17 residues. Looked up from germline, CDR1 is SGDLS and CDR2 is YYNGEE. After removal of 7 bases from V and 0 bases from J, the junction contained 12 bases not matched to a gene. Based on the CDR3 plus reference TRBV9 and TRBJ2-1, the full variable domain is DSGVTQTPKHLITATGQRVTLRCSPRSGDLSVYWYQQSLDQGLQFLIQYYNGEERAKGNILERFSAQQFPDLHSELNLSSLELGDSALYFCASRGGTPSPSYNEQFFGPGTRLTVL.

This clonotype was counted a few times. The V gene is TRBV24-1, the J gene TRBJ2-5; TRBD1 is a possible D gene (5 bases). V gave up 1 base and J gave up 5 bases, with 13 bases separating them. Germline loops: CDR1 KGHDR, CDR2 SFDVKD. The CDR3 sequence is 15 residues long. The CDR3, as DNA: TGTGCCACCAGTGATTTTGGAACGAAGGGGGAGACCCAGTACTTC. Amino acids: CATSDFGTKGETQYF.

This clonotype has just a few counts. V gene TRBV7-9 combines with J gene TRBJ2-3, with no clear D. The V end lost 4 bases, the J end lost 1 base, and 15 bases lay between the germline ends. This CDR3 has 16 amino acids. In germline, CDR1 is SEHNR, CDR2 FQNEAQ (reference sequence). The CDR3 loop is CASSSPRPYGTDTQYF. The CDR3 DNA reads as TGTGCCAGCAGCTCCCCGCGGCCTTATGGCACAGATACGCAGTATTTT. Full variable domain (remainder filled in from reference TRBV7-9 and TRBJ2-3): DTGVSQNPRHKITKRGQNVTFRCDPISEHNRLYWYRQTLGQGPEFLTYFQNEAQLEKSRLLSDRFSAERPKGSFSTLEIQRTEQGDSAMYLCASSSPRPYGTDTQYFGPGTRLTVL.

This clonotype was observed many times. The chain carries TRBV7-8 and TRBJ1-1; no reliable D call. Germline V gene lookup returns CDR1 SGHVS and CDR2 FQNEAQ. This CDR3 is built from 15 residues. V was trimmed by 5 bases and J by 0 bases, leaving 13 bases between them. The CDR3 loop is CASSPGWFMNTEAFF. As DNA, the CDR3 is TGTGCCAGCAGCCCGGGCTGGTTTATGAACACTGAAGCTTTCTTT. The full variable domain, with the rest looked up from reference TRBV7-8 and TRBJ1-1, is GAGVSQSPRYKVAKRGQDVALRCDPISGHVSLFWYQQALGQGPEFLTYFQNEAQLDKSGLPSDRFFAERPEGSVSTLKIQRTQQEDSAVYLCASSPGWFMNTEAFFGQGTRLTVV.